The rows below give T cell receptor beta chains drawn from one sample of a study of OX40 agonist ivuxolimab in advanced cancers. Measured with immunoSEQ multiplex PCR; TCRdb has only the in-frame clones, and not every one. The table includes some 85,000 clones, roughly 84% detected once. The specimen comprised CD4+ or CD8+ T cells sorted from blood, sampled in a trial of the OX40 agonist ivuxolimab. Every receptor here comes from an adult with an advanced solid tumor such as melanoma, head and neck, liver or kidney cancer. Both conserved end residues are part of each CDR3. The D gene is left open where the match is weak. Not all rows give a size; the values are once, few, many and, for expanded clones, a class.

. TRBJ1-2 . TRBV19 TGTGCCACCTCGTGGGGCAGGGCTTATGGCTACACCTTC CATSWGRAYGYTF
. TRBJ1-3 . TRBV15 TGTGCCACCAGCAGAGATCGGGGGGTCGGCTCTGGAAACACCATATATTTT CATSRDRGVGSGNTIYF
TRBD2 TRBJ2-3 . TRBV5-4 TGTGCCAGCAGCCCGACTAGCGGGGGGGCGGGAGATACGCAGTATTTT CASSPTSGGAGDTQYF
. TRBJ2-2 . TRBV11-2 TGTGCCAGCAGAGGAACCACCGGGGAGCTGTTTTTT CASRGTTGELFF
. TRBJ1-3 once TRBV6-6 TGTGCCAGCAGTTACGATGGGGGCTTCGCCGGAAACACCATATATTTT CASSYDGGFAGNTIYF
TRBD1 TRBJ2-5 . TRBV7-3 TGTGCCAGCAACGGACAGGGAGAGACCCAGTACTTC CASNGQGETQYF
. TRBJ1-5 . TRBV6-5 TGTGCCAGCAGGACAAATAGCAATCAGCCCCAGCATTTT CASRTNSNQPQHF
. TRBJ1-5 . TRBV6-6 TGTGCCAGCAGTTATGGGGTTCAGCCCCAGCATTTT CASSYGVQPQHF
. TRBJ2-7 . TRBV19 TGTGCCAGTAGTAGCGGCACCGGGACACCAGTTAAGTACTTC CASSSGTGTPVKYF
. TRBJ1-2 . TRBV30 TGTGCCTGGAGTGGATCCCAAGGTCTCGGGGCAGGGTATGGCTACACCTTC CAWSGSQGLGAGYGYTF
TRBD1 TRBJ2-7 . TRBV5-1 TGCGCCAGCAGCTTGGATACAGGGGCTTACGAGCAGTACTTC CASSLDTGAYEQYF
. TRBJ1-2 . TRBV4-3 TGCGCCAGCAGCCAAGTCGTTGGGGGGCAAGGCTACACCTTC CASSQVVGGQGYTF
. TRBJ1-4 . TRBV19 TGTGCCAGTAGTAGCTACAGGGTGGCTAATGAAAAACTGTTTTTT CASSSYRVANEKLFF
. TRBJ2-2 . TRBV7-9 TGTGCCAGCAGACCAAGGGACGGGGCCTACGGGGAGCTGTTTTTT CASRPRDGAYGELFF
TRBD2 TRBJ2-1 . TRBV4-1 TGCGCCAGCAGCCAAACGGCCGGGGGGGCGGGTAACAATGAGCAGTTCTTC CASSQTAGGAGNNEQFF
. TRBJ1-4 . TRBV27 TGTGCCAGCAGTTTATCGAACCCGGGGGGTAGGGCAACTAATGATGAAAAACTGTTTTTT CASSLSNPGGRATNDEKLFF
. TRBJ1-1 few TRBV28 TGTGCCACCGAGAACAGGCAAGCTTTCTTT CATENRQAFF
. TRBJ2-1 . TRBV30 TGTGCCTGGAGGGGGCGGGACCTGTTCTTC CAWRGRDLFF
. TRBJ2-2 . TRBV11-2 TGTGCCAGCAGCTTATTAGCAGGGAACACCGGGGAGCTGTTTTTT CASSLLAGNTGELFF
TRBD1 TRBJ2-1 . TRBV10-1 TGCGCCAGCAGTGACACACTGACAGGGGGCAATGAGCAGTTCTTC CASSDTLTGGNEQFF
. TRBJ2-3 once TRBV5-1 TGCGCCAGCAGCACTACCGGACTGGGTGTCACAGATACGCAGTATTTT CASSTTGLGVTDTQYF
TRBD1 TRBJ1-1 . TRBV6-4 TGTGCCAGCAGTCCCAGGCAGGGGGCGCGGGGGGCTTTCTTT CASSPRQGARGAFF
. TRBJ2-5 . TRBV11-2 TGTGCCAGCAGCTCCGTGGGACTCTCGGTTGTAGTGACCCAGTACTTC CASSSVGLSVVVTQYF
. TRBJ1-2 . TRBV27 TGTGCCAGCAGTTTAAAAGGATCCTTCGTCTATGGCTACACCTTC CASSLKGSFVYGYTF
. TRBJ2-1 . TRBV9 TGTGCCAGCAGCCCTAGTTGGGTCCCCAATTCCTACAATGAGCAGTTCTTC CASSPSWVPNSYNEQFF
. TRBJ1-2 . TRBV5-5 TGTGCCAGCAGCCGGAGCGGGAACAGGGTTGGTAGCTATGGCTACACCTTC CASSRSGNRVGSYGYTF
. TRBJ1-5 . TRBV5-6 TGTGCCAGCAGCCTGACGGGAGGGAATCAGCCCCAGCATTTT CASSLTGGNQPQHF
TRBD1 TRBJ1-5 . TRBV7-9 TGTGCCAGCAGTTTAACAGGGGTTCAGCCCCAGCATTTT CASSLTGVQPQHF